The 18 T cell receptor delta chains presented below share a single source sample, sequenced in a study of gamma-delta T cells after stem cell transplantation. TCRdb re-called the RT-PCR reads through CATT. The repertoire holds under 7,000 delta-chain clones, with 1.9% as singletons. Sequenced: gamma-delta T cells. The receptor source for this set is a human donor. It is not recorded whose cells these are; they may come from a transplant donor.

Worth noting for this clone: The likely explanation is a read error, given a far larger clone one base away. The V gene is TRDV2, the J gene TRDJ1, with TRDD3 identical over 10 bases. Unmatched junction bases numbered 18, after V lost 0 bases and J lost 3 bases. Germline V CDR1 and CDR2: GEAIGNYY, EKD. This CDR3 contains 20 residues. CDR3: CACDTVLSTLGDTGPDKLIF. The CDR3 nucleotides read TGTGCCTGTGACACCGTCCTTTCCACTTTGGGGGATACAGGACCCGATAAACTCATCTTT.

Within the sample, this clone is large. Other DNA sequences from this sample encode an identical CDR3 as well. The genes are TRDV2 and TRDJ1; D uncertain. Germline V gene sequence: CDR1 GEAIGNYY, CDR2 EKD. CDR3 length equals 15 residues. Trimming stripped 1 base from V and 0 bases from J, with 11 bases between. Here the CDR3 DNA reads TGTGCCTGTGACACAGTTGCCCTTAACACCGATAAACTCATCTTT. Its protein is CACDTVALNTDKLIF.

There are a few counts of this clone. A much larger clone lies a single base off, so this may be a read error. Additional DNA sequences in this sample encode the identical CDR3. This chain uses TRDV2 with TRDJ1; possible D gene TRDD3, 6 bases. Germline lookup yields CDR1 GEAIGNYY and CDR2 EKD. The V end was cut by 3 bases, the J end by 0 bases, with 25 bases between. The CDR3 consists of 19 residues. The CDR3 sequence: CACDDITGDPRRYTDKLIF. The CDR3 DNA is TGTGCCTGTGACGATATTACCGGGGATCCGAGGAGGTACACCGATAAACTCATCTTT.

By share of the sample, this clone is medium-sized. This chain connects TRDV2 to TRDJ1; 12 bases are shared with TRDD3. This CDR3 is built from 19 residues. V gave up 0 bases and J gave up 0 bases; unmatched junction bases: 10. Germline assignment: CDR1 GEAIGNYY and CDR2 EKD. The CDR3 is CACDTVKAGGYDHTDKLIF. In DNA form, the CDR3 reads TGTGCCTGTGACACCGTTAAGGCTGGGGGATACGATCACACCGATAAACTCATCTTT.

As concerns this clone: This clone may be a read error of a much larger clone one base away. Other nucleotide sequences from this sample produce the same CDR3. This chain connects TRDV2 to TRDJ1; TRDD2 might be the D (9 bases). Germline V gene sequence: CDR1 GEAIGNYY, CDR2 EKD. Trimming cost V 0 bases and J 1 base, with 38 bases left between them. The CDR3 is made up of 24 amino acids. CDR3 DNA sequence: TGTGCCTGTGACACCATACCTTCCTACCGCCCCATCCTGGGGGACACGAGGAGCACCGATAAACTCATCTTT. It yields the protein CACDTIPSYRPILGDTRSTDKLIF.

This clone has just a few counts. The chain employs TRDV2 and TRDJ1, with TRDD3 matching over 12 bases. There are 18 residues in the CDR3. Germline V gene data show CDR1 as GEAIGNYY and CDR2 as EKD. The V and J ends lost 3 bases and 0 bases, in that order; junction bases with no gene match: 10. The CDR3 DNA reads TGTGCCTGTGACCCACTGGGGGATACCCTCCCACACACCGATAAACTCATCTTT. It specifies CACDPLGDTLPHTDKLIF.

This clone appeared a few times. This likely came from a read error, as a far larger clone is one base away. The identical CDR3 is also encoded by other nucleotide sequences in the sample. The chain is built from TRDV2 and TRDJ1; D is possibly TRDD3 (6 bases). Germline CDR1 is GEAIGNYY and CDR2 is EKD. This CDR3 comprises 14 residues. CDR3 protein: CACDAVGGTDKLIF. CDR3 nucleotides: TGTGCCTGTGACGCGGTGGGGGGGACCGATAAACTCATCTTC.

Notes on this clone: The protein TCRdb gives is from a much larger clone and does not agree with this DNA's translation at residue 5, likely a read error; the protein shown here comes from the DNA. The chain joins TRDV2 to TRDJ3, with 9 bases lining up with TRDD3. CDR1 GEAIGNYY and CDR2 EKD come from the germline V gene. This CDR3 region has 20 residues. The J segment lost 0 bases and the V segment lost 3 bases, leaving 11 bases of the junction unmatched. The chain's CDR3 is CACDAPSGGSSSWDTRQMFF. The CDR3 nucleotides are TGTGCCTGTGACGCACCCTCTGGGGGATCGAGCTCCTGGGACACCCGACAGATGTTTTTC.

This clone was recorded at least ten times. J is TRDJ1 and V is TRDV2, with 11 bases that match TRDD3. The CDR3 consists of 17 residues. After removal of 0 bases from V and 5 bases from J, the junction contained 10 bases not matched to a gene. Germline V gene data show CDR1 as GEAIGNYY and CDR2 as EKD. The CDR3 here is CACDTILGDKAEDKLIF. The CDR3 region has the DNA TGTGCCTGTGACACCATACTGGGGGATAAGGCCGAGGATAAACTCATCTTT.

About this clone: One base separates it from a far larger clone, so it is likely a read error. The rearrangement uses TRDV2 and TRDJ1; no clear D. Germline CDR1 reads GEAIGNYY; CDR2 reads EKD. V lost 3 bases, J lost 0 bases, and 10 bases lay in between. The CDR3 is 14 amino acids. The CDR3 coding sequence is TGTGCCTGTGACGCGGTACTGTACACCGATAAACTCATCTTT. This codes for CACDAVLYTDKLIF.

In this sample, this clone is large. In the same sample, other DNA sequences code for this CDR3. This chain joins TRDV2 and TRDJ1; TRDD3 aligns across 13 bases. Per germline, CDR1 GEAIGNYY and CDR2 EKD. The length of the CDR3 is 19 residues. The trim removed 0 bases at V and 7 bases at J, leaving 16 bases unmatched. The CDR3 protein is CACDTLLGDTRPSGGKLIF. The DNA of the CDR3 is TGTGCCTGTGACACCTTACTGGGGGATACGCGCCCTTCAGGTGGTAAACTCATCTTT.

As regards this clone: This likely reflects a read error, since a far larger clone is one base away. Other DNA sequences in the sample encode the same CDR3. This chain joins TRDV2 and TRDJ1, with D possibly TRDD3 on 6 matching bases. The CDR3 totals 15 residues. Germline V lookup: CDR1 GEAIGNYY, CDR2 EKD. V was pared by 0 bases and J by 2 bases, with 12 bases between. The CDR3 nucleotides are TGTGCCTGTGACACCTTGGGGGTACTGACCGATAAACTCATCTTT. The encoded protein is CACDTLGVLTDKLIF.

As for this clone: The protein that TCRdb holds for this DNA derives from a much larger clone and differs from the translated DNA at residue 11, which likely indicates a read error; the protein shown here is translated from the DNA. This sequence joins TRDV2 and TRDJ1; 11 bases map to TRDD3. This CDR3 region has 17 residues. Losses at the gene ends were 3 bases for V and 0 bases for J; bases not matched to a gene: 8. CDR1 GEAIGNYY and CDR2 EKD come from the germline V gene. CDR3 nucleotides: TGTGCCTGTGACCTACTGGGGGATAAGGGGCACACCGATAAACTCATCTTT. Translated: CACDLLGDKGHTDKLIF.

In this sample, this clone turned up a few times. This could be a read error, since a much larger clone is one nucleotide away. The chain links TRDV2 to TRDJ1, with TRDD3 matching 7 bases. In germline, CDR1 is GEAIGNYY, CDR2 EKD. This CDR3 comprises 17 residues. The CDR3 bases are TGTGCCTGTGACAGGGTACTGGGGTCGACGGAAACCGATAAACTCACCTTT. Amino acid sequence: CACDRVLGSTETDKLTF.

This clone was seen more than once but under ten times. The protein in TCRdb stems from a much larger clone and differs at residue 8 from this DNA's translation, likely a read error; here the protein is translated from the DNA. The chain carries TRDV2 and TRDJ1; 9 positions agree with TRDD3. The V gene end was trimmed by 0 bases and the J gene end by 4 bases; junction bases not matched to a gene: 11. CDR3 length: 17 residues. Germline V lookup: CDR1 GEAIGNYY, CDR2 EKD. CDR3 sequence: CACDTVAAGGSLDKLIF. The CDR3 DNA reads TGTGCCTGTGACACCGTGGCTGCTGGGGGATCCCTCGATAAACTCATCTTT.

As regards this clone: This sample also contains other DNA sequences that code for the same CDR3. The chain links TRDV2 to TRDJ1; TRDD3 agrees at 13 bases. With 3 bases clipped from V and 1 base from J, the junction kept 10 bases outside the gene matches. Looked up from germline, CDR1 is GEAIGNYY and CDR2 is EKD. This CDR3 region has 18 residues. Here the CDR3 reads CACDAVLGDTRSTDKLIF. The DNA of the CDR3 is TGTGCCTGTGACGCTGTACTGGGGGATACGCGATCCACCGATAAACTCATCTTT.

Only a few counts were recorded for this clone. One end of the junction does not line up with germline, which may come from a read error. The rearrangement links TRDV2 to TRDJ3, with 9 bases lining up with TRDD3. From germline, CDR1 is GEAIGNYY and CDR2 EKD. CDR3 length equals 22 residues. The CDR3 protein is CACATAQALGDSFSWDTRQMFF. The CDR3 DNA reads as TGTGCCTGTGCCACCGCACAGGCACTGGGGGACTCATTCTCCTGGGACACCCGACAGATGTTTTTC.

Points on this clone: The protein TCRdb lists belongs to a much larger clone and differs from this DNA's translation at residue 7, which points to a read error; the protein shown is made from the DNA. This chain connects TRDV2 to TRDJ1; 7 bases are a match to TRDD3. The CDR3 has 16 residues. V trimming: 2 bases; J trimming: 9 bases; junction bases outside the gene matches: 17. In germline, CDR1 is GEAIGNYY, CDR2 EKD. The CDR3 loop is CACDKLRDSTDTELIF. As DNA, the CDR3 is TGTGCCTGTGACAAACTGAGGGACTCGACGGATACGGAACTCATCTTT.